The rows below give T cell receptor beta chains drawn from one sample of a study of T cells after yellow fever vaccination. Via MiXCR, TCRdb re-called the 5' RACE reads, giving one row per CDR3 protein. The sample consists of 200,000 or so distinct CDR3 sequences, about 7% of them appearing once. The material sequenced was CD4+ T cells sorted from PBMCs, taken on the day of the yellow fever booster vaccination. The receptors derive from a man younger than 45 who received the YFV17D yellow fever vaccine. The CDR3 runs from the conserved cysteine through the conserved F or W. A D gene is named only where the DNA matches it firmly. The size of a clone is reported for some rows only, either as once, few or many, or as a class for expanded clones.

DNA	CDR3	J	D	size	V
TGCAGCGTTGAACGGTACTCCGGCACAGATACGCAGTATTTT	CSVERYSGTDTQYF	TRBJ2-3	NA	many	TRBV29-1
TGCAGTGTTACGGCTAACTATGGCTACACCTTC	CSVTANYGYTF	TRBJ1-2	NA	few	TRBV20-1
TGTGCCAGCAGCCCTAGCACAGATACGCAGTATTTT	CASSPSTDTQYF	TRBJ2-3	NA	many	TRBV12-3/TRBV12-4
TGCGCCAGCAGCCAAGGGCCAGCTACTAGCACAGATACGCAGTATTTT	CASSQGPATSTDTQYF	TRBJ2-3	NA	NA	TRBV4-3
TGTGCCAGCAGTTTAGCGCAGGGTTCAGGAGACACCATATATTTT	CASSLAQGSGDTIYF	TRBJ1-3	NA	many	TRBV12-3/TRBV12-4
TGTGCCAGCAGTTTTGCGGGTGGCGTAACTAATGAAAAACTGTTTTTT	CASSFAGGVTNEKLFF	TRBJ1-4	NA	NA	TRBV12-3/TRBV12-4
TGTGCCAGCAGCCGGGAGGGCCATTCCTACAATGAGCAGTTCTTC	CASSREGHSYNEQFF	TRBJ2-1	TRBD2	NA	TRBV7-9
TGCAGTGCTAGCGGAGGGACTAGCGTTGCCGGGGAGCTGTTTTTT	CSASGGTSVAGELFF	TRBJ2-2	TRBD2	few	TRBV20-1
TGTGCCAGCAGTTACACGGGACTAGCGGGAGCTGGGGAGCTGTTTTTT	CASSYTGLAGAGELFF	TRBJ2-2	TRBD2	many	TRBV6-2/TRBV6-3
TGTGCCAGCAGTCTCTCAGGGGGTGTTGATGAAAAACTGTTTTTT	CASSLSGGVDEKLFF	TRBJ1-4	TRBD1	NA	TRBV27
TGTGCCAGCAGTCCACCCCTGATGCCCCAGCATTTT	CASSPPLMPQHF	TRBJ1-5	NA	many	TRBV12-3/TRBV12-4
TGTGCCAGCTCCGCAGGGACTAGCGGTGCGGAGCAGTTCTTC	CASSAGTSGAEQFF	TRBJ2-1	TRBD2	NA	TRBV18
TGTGCCAGCAGCCCGTCGGCTTCCGGGACAGGGGGTGTGAATTCACCCCTCCACTTT	CASSPSASGTGGVNSPLHF	TRBJ1-6	TRBD1	few	TRBV11-2
TGTGCCAGCAACAACAGGGGGAATGAGCAGTTCTTC	CASNNRGNEQFF	TRBJ2-1	TRBD1	few	TRBV12-3/TRBV12-4
TGTGCCAGCAGTTTAGACAGTACCCTCCGATTC	CASSLDSTLRF	TRBJ2-1	NA	many	TRBV6-2/TRBV6-3
TGTGCCATTTTAGCGGGAGAGTACAATGAGCAGTTCTTC	CAILAGEYNEQFF	TRBJ2-1	TRBD2	few	TRBV10-3
TGCAGTGCTAGAGATTGGCAGCGGGACTCCTACAATGAGCAGTTCTTC	CSARDWQRDSYNEQFF	TRBJ2-1	TRBD2	many	TRBV20-1
TGTGCCAGCAGCCTAACCGGGACAGCGGCCTACGAGCAGTACTTC	CASSLTGTAAYEQYF	TRBJ2-7	TRBD1	few	TRBV11-2
TGCAGTGCTAGGTCCCTTAGCGCCTACAATGAGCAGTTCTTC	CSARSLSAYNEQFF	TRBJ2-1	NA	many	TRBV20-1
TGCAGTGCCCTACAACCCGGGAGGGGGGAGACCCAGTACTTC	CSALQPGRGETQYF	TRBJ2-5	TRBD2	NA	TRBV20-1
TGCAGCGCCCGAAAGGTGGATTCCGGGGAGCTGTTTTTT	CSARKVDSGELFF	TRBJ2-2	NA	once	TRBV29-1
TGCGCCAGCAGCTTGCCAGCGGAGGCGAACACCGGGGAGCTGTTTTTT	CASSLPAEANTGELFF	TRBJ2-2	NA	many	TRBV5-1
TGCGCCAGCAGTGACAGGGAAGGGAATCAGCCCCAGCATTTT	CASSDREGNQPQHF	TRBJ1-5	NA	NA	TRBV10-2
TGTGCCAGCAGCCCTATACCCGGGGAGCTGTTTTTT	CASSPIPGELFF	TRBJ2-2	NA	many	TRBV6-2/TRBV6-3
TGCGCCAGCAGCGCATTACGCGAGCAGTACTTC	CASSALREQYF	TRBJ2-7	NA	many	TRBV5-1
TGTGCCATCAGTGAAGGGGGAATAACGGCCGATACGCAGTATTTT	CAISEGGITADTQYF	TRBJ2-3	NA	NA	TRBV10-3
TGTGCCAGCAGTTACAAAGCGGGAGGGCAAGAGACCCAGTACTTC	CASSYKAGGQETQYF	TRBJ2-5	TRBD2	NA	TRBV7-9
TGTGCCAGCAGCTTAGGCTCCGAAATTAGTTACGAGCAGTACTTC	CASSLGSEISYEQYF	TRBJ2-7	NA	many	TRBV7-2